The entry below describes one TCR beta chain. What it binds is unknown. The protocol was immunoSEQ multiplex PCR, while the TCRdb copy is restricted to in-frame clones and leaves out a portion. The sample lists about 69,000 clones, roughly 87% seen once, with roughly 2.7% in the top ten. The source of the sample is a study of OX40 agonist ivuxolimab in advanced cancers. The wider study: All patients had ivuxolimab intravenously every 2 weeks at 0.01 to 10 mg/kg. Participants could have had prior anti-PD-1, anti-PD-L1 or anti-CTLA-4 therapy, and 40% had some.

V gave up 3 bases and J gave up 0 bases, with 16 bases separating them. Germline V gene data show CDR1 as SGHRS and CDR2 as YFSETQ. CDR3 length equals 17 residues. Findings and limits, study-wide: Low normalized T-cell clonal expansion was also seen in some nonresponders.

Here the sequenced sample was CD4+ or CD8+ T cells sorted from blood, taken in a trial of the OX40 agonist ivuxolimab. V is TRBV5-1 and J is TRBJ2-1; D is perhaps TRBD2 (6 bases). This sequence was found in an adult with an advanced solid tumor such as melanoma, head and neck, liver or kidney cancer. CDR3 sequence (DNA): TGCGCCAGCAGCTGGCGCGGACTATTTTTCTCCTACAATGAGCAGTTCTTC. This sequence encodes CASSWRGLFFSYNEQFF.